One T cell receptor beta chain is described in this entry. The germline V gene has CDR1 SGHTA and CDR2 FQGNSA. Deletions cut 1 base from V and 2 bases from J, with 12 bases between. The CDR3 loop spans 15 amino acids. Via MiXCR, TCRdb re-called the reads, giving one row per CDR3 protein. The sample lists 350,000 to 550,000 distinct CDR3 sequences, about 33% occurring once. The data stem from a study of T cell repertoires in cytomegalovirus infection. This chain links TRBV7-2 with TRBJ2-7; perhaps TRBD1 as D (6 bases). The specimen was PBMCs. The sequence came from a human donor in good health (CMV status not recorded). Some clones in this sample may be carry-over from other donors' samples. The CDR3 region has the DNA TGTGCCAGCAGCTTAGTCGGGGCAGGGGCCTACGAGCAGTACTTC. This codes for CASSLVGAGAYEQYF.